This T cell receptor (beta chain) stems from a study of blood T cells in healthy people across ages (dated by TCRdb to the mid-2010s). Study-level background: In model experiments, template switching captured roughly one uniquely barcoded TCR beta cDNA molecule for every two T cells. To track age-related changes in TCR beta repertoire diversity, the study relied on deep sequencing normalized with unique cDNA molecular identifiers. The donors were split into four age groups: young (average around 15 years), middle-aged (about 40), aged (about 62) and long-lived (more than 80). To avoid experimental bias, donors of different ages were distributed randomly across sequencing lanes. Using the same blood draw, the study looked at two additional independent replicas of 1 million unique cDNA reads for two donors, one aged 18 to 30 and the other aged 80 or older.

Libraries were prepared through 5' RACE. The sequencer listed for this sample is Illumina HiSeq 2500. A second roughly 6 to 12 cycle PCR used a sample-barcoded 5' primer and a J-beta primer mix. A unique molecular identifier was introduced onto each TCR beta cDNA molecule by a template-switch 5' adaptor carrying 12 random nucleotides. Each sample yielded at least 3 million CDR3-containing paired-end reads. The Mint cDNA synthesis kit, primed by a TRBC-specific oligonucleotide, was used to synthesize first-strand cDNA from all RNA. After uracil-DNA glycosylase treatment, a first 18-cycle PCR used universal primers M1SS and BC2_uni_R on all cDNA. The study's processing was this. Each sample was normalized by randomly selecting 1 million high-quality reads, each carrying a distinct molecular identifier. Instead of being binned into consensus sequences, reads that shared molecular identifiers were thrown out. MiTCR, set to a Q25 quality threshold and the strictest error-elimination algorithm, was used for CDR3 identification, clonotype clustering and error correction. A nonparametric unseen species model with Euler transformation was used to estimate lower-bound total TCR beta diversity. TCRdb's own reprocessing of the public reads used fastp at Q25 and MiXCR and kept productive beta chains. One record per CDR3 amino acid sequence lists the most common genes and DNA. The V and J calls and clone size come from TCRdb's table, not from the authors' own analysis. The sample table contains roughly 500,000 distinct CDR3 sequences; only one count was recorded for 25% to 30% of them. The top ten clones comprise 15% to 20% of the sample.

Points the paper makes about the study in general: There was a strong correlation between observed TCR beta diversity and the percentage of naive T cells measured by flow cytometry. Estimates of total diversity based on one million sequenced T cells were regarded as lower bounds and as underestimates. Observed TCR beta diversity per million T cells fell roughly linearly with age, and a significant reduction was already apparent by age around 36. The CMV infection status of donors was not known, potentially confounding age-related changes in expanded clonotypes. Compared with the aged group, more naive CD4+ T cells, fewer expanded clones and increased TCR diversity were shown by the long-lived group, suggesting age selection. Conclusive comparison of naive and antigen-experienced compartments was prevented by the profiling of bulk unsorted PBMCs.

Including the terminal cysteine and phenylalanine, the CDR3 comprises 15 residues. This entry keeps only the CDR3 DNA: 45 bases, framed from base 1. The roughly 37 donors, aged about 6 to 95 years, were systemically healthy Caucasian individuals from Russia. Roughly 11 milliliters of peripheral blood were drawn from each donor into EDTA-treated Vacutainer tubes. Ficoll-Paque density-gradient centrifugation was used to isolate PBMCs, with at least 6.5 million per sample. Total RNA was extracted from PBMCs with Trizol reagent, with at least 6 micrograms obtained per sample. For every donor, an aliquot of PBMCs went through flow cytometry to measure the percentages of naive CD45RAhigh/CD27high T cells. With regard to this clonotype: No antigen is known for it. Base-call qualities are not available, and no considerably larger clone is one nucleotide away.

The sample comprised blood. The rearrangement combines TRBV12-3 or TRBV12-4 with TRBJ2-5, and 9 junction bases match TRBD2. The J call is in doubt because the DNA end fits TRBJ2-1 better. This receptor was identified in a woman aged 65 to 85 in good health. The DNA sequence reads TGTGCCAGCAGTAGCGGGGGGAGCTTAGGGAATGAGCAGTTCTTC. This is translated as CASSSGGSLGNEQFF.